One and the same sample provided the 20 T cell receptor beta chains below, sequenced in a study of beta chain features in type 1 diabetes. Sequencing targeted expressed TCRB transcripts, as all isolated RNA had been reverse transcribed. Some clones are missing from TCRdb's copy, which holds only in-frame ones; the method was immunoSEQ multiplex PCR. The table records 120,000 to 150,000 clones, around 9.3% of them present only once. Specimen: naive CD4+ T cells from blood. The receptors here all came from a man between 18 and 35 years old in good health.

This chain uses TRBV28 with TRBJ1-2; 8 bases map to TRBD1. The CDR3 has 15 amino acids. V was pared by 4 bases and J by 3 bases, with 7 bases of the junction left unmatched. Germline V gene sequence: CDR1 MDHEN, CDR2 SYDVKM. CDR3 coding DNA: TGTGCCAGCAGTTACGGACAGGGAGGCGACTATGGCTACACCTTC. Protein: CASSYGQGGDYGYTF.

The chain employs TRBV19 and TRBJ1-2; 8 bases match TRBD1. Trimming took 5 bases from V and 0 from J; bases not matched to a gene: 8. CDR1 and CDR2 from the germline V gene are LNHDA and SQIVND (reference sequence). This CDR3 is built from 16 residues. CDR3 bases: TGTGCCAGTAGTGACCGGACAGGGAATTCTAACTATGGCTACACCTTC. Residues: CASSDRTGNSNYGYTF.

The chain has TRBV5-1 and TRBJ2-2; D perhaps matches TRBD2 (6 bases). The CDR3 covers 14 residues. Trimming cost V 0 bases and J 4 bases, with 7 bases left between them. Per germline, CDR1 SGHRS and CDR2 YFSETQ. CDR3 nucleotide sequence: TGCGCCAGCAGCTTGGTGGGGGGCACCGGGGAGCTGTTTTTT. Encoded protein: CASSLVGGTGELFF.

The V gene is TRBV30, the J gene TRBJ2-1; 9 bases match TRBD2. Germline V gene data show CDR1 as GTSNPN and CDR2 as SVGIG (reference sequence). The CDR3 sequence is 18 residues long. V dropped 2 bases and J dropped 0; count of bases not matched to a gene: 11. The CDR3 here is CAWSRESGGSSSYNEQFF. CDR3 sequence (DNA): TGTGCCTGGAGTAGGGAGAGCGGGGGGTCCAGCTCCTACAATGAGCAGTTCTTC.

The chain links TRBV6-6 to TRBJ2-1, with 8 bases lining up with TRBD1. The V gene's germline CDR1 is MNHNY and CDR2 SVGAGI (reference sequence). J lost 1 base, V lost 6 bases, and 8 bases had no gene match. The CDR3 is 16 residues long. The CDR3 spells CASRSKQGVSYNEQFF. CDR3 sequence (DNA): TGTGCCAGCAGGTCGAAACAGGGGGTATCCTACAATGAGCAGTTCTTC.

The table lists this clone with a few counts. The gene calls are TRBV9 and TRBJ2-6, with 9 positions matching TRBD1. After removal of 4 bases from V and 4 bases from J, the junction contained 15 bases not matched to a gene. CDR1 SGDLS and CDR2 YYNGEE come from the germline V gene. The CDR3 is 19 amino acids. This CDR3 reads CASSSRAGTGIRGANVLTF. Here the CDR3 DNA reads TGTGCCAGCAGCTCCAGGGCCGGGACAGGGATCCGCGGGGCCAACGTCCTGACTTTC.

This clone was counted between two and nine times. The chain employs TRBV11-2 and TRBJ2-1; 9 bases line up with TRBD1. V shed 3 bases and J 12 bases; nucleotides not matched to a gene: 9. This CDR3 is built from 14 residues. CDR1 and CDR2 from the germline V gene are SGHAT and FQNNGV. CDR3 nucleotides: TGTGCCAGCAGCTTCCCGGGACAGGGATACGGGCAGTTCTTC. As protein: CASSFPGQGYGQFF.

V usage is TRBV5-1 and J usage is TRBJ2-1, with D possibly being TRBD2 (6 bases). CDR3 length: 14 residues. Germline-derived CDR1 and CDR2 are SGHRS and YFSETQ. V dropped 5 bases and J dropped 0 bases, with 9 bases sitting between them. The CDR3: CASSLGSSYNEQFF. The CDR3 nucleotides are TGCGCCAGCAGTCTCGGGAGCTCCTACAATGAGCAGTTCTTC.

The CDR3: CASSYDRPLAKNIQYF. The CDR3 region has the DNA TGTGCCAGCAGTTATGACAGACCTCTAGCCAAAAACATTCAGTACTTC. V usage is TRBV28 and J usage is TRBJ2-4; a weak D match, TRBD1 (5 bases). The V gene's germline CDR1 is MDHEN and CDR2 SYDVKM. This CDR3 comprises 16 residues. Trimming cost V 4 bases and J 0 bases, with 13 bases left between them.

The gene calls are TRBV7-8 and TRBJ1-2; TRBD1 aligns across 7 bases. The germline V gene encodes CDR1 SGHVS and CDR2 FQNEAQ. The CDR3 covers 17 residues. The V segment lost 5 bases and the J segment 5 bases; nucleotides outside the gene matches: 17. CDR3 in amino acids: CASSHRDSTPVVYGYTF. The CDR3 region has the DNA TGTGCCAGCAGCCACCGGGACAGCACACCTGTTGTTTATGGCTACACCTTC.

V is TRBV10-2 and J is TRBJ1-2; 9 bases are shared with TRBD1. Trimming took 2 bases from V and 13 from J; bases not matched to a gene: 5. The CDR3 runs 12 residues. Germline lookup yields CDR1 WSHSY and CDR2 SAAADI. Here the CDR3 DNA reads TGCGCCAGCAGTGAGCTGGGACAGGGATCCACCTTC. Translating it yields CASSELGQGSTF.

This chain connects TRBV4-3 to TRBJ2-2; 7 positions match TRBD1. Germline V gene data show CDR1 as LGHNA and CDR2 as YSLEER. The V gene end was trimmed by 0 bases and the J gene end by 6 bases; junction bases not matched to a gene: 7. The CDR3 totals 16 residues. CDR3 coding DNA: TGCGCCAGCAGCCAAGATATAAGGGGGCGGGCCGGGGAGCTGTTTTTT. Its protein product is CASSQDIRGRAGELFF.

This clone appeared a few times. As DNA, the CDR3 is TGCGCCAGCAGCCAAGGGGGGACAAGATCTAACTATGGCTACACCTTC. Encoded protein: CASSQGGTRSNYGYTF. The rearrangement joins TRBV4-1 to TRBJ1-2, with D possibly TRBD1 on 6 matching bases. CDR3 size: 16 residues. V gave up 1 base and J gave up 0 bases, with 12 bases separating them. CDR1 is MGHRA and CDR2 is YSYEKL in the germline V gene.

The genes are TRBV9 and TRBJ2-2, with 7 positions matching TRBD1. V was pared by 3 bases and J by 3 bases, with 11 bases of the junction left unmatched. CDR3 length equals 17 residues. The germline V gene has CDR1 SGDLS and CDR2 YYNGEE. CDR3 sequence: CASSGRGQVSYTGELFF. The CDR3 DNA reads TGTGCCAGCAGCGGGAGAGGACAGGTTTCATACACCGGGGAGCTGTTTTTT. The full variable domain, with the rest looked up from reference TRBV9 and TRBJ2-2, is DSGVTQTPKHLITATGQRVTLRCSPRSGDLSVYWYQQSLDQGLQFLIQYYNGEERAKGNILERFSAQQFPDLHSELNLSSLELGDSALYFCASSGRGQVSYTGELFFGEGSRLTVL.

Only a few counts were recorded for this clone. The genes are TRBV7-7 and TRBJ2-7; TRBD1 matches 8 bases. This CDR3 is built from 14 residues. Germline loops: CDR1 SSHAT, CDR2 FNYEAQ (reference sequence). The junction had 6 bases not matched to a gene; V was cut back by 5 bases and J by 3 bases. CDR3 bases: TGTGCCAGCAGCCCAGGACAGGGACTCTACGAGCAGTACTTC. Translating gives CASSPGQGLYEQYF.

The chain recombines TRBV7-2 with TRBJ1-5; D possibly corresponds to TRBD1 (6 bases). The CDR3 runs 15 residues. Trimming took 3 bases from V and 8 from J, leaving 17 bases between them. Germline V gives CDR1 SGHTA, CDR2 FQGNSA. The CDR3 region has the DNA TGTGCCAGCAGCTTCCCCCGGGGGGGCGGGGAGCCCCAGCATTTT. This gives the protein CASSFPRGGGEPQHF.

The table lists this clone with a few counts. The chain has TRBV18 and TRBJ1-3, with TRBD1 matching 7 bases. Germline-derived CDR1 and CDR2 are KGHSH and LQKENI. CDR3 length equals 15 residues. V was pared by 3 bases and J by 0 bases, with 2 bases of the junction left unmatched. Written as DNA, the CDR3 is TGTGCCAGCTCACCTACAGGGGACTCTGGAAACACCATATATTTT. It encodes CASSPTGDSGNTIYF.

CDR3 sequence (DNA): TGTGCCAGCAGCTTACGCCTACACAGGGATGAAAAACTGTTTTTT. This sequence encodes CASSLRLHRDEKLFF. J is TRBJ1-4 and V is TRBV11-2, with D tentatively TRBD1 (6 bases). This CDR3 is 15 amino acids long. Per the germline V gene, CDR1 is SGHAT and CDR2 is FQNNGV. Trimming took 2 bases from V and 6 from J, leaving 13 bases between them. The full variable domain, completed using reference TRBV11-2 and TRBJ1-4, is EAGVAQSPRYKIIEKRQSVAFWCNPISGHATLYWYQQILGQGPKLLIQFQNNGVVDDSQLPKDRFSAERLKGVDSTLKIQPAKLEDSAVYLCASSLRLHRDEKLFFGSGTQLSVL.

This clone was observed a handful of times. In DNA, the CDR3 is TGTGCCAGCAGCTTATGGGACAGTGACTATGGCTACACCTTC. Its translation: CASSLWDSDYGYTF. The chain recombines TRBV7-9 with TRBJ1-2; TRBD1 aligns across 7 bases. Germline V gene data show CDR1 as SEHNR and CDR2 as FQNEAQ (reference sequence). With V trimmed by 2 bases and J by 3 bases, 3 bases remained unmatched. The CDR3 is 14 residues long.

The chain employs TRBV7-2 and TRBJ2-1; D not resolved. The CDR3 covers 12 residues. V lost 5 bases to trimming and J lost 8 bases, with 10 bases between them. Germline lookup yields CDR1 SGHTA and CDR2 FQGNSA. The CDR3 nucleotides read TGTGCCAGCAGCCCTTACTTCGATGAGCAGTTCTTC. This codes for CASSPYFDEQFF.